Listed here is a single T cell receptor (beta chain). TCRdb's table, derived via immunoSEQ multiplex PCR, lists solely in-frame clones and lacks some. The top ten clones hold 2.5% to 3.5% of a sample with 55,000 to 75,000 clones, about 95% of them seen once. The sample comes from a study of technical replicates of blood from several donors. The CDR3 is made up of 13 amino acids. V was clipped by 3 bases and J by 9 bases; unmatched bases: 3. CDR1 is LGHNT, CDR2 FRNRAP, per germline. This sequence joins TRBV12-5 and TRBJ2-1, with 9 nucleotides matching TRBD2. This TCR was sampled from a human donor in good health. Some clones in this sample may be carry-over from other donors' samples. Sequenced: PBMCs. CDR3: CASGFSGSREQFF. The CDR3 DNA sequence: TGTGCTAGTGGTTTTAGCGGGAGCCGTGAGCAGTTCTTC.